Listed below are T cell receptor beta chains from one sample, sequenced in a study of blood T cell repertoires in COVID-19. Using immunoSEQ multiplex PCR, the repertoire was profiled, and TCRdb retains in-frame clones only, with some absent. The table has around 130,000 clones, 77% seen once. The sample consisted of peripheral blood. The source is a man older than 75 with acute or convalescent COVID-19. Both conserved end residues are part of each CDR3.

J gene: TRBJ2-2
V gene: TRBV19
CDR3 protein: CATRAGGVGTGELFF

J gene: TRBJ2-7
V gene: TRBV6-5
CDR3 protein: CASSYSSGGYEQYF

J gene: TRBJ2-7
V gene: TRBV14
CDR3 protein: CASSQGGNAGHEQYF

J gene: TRBJ2-7
V gene: TRBV19
CDR3 protein: CASSVGQGLDEQYF

J gene: TRBJ2-7
V gene: TRBV2
CDR3 protein: CASSEVGARGYEQYF

J gene: TRBJ1-2
V gene: TRBV5-5
CDR3 protein: CASSLDTSYGYTF

J gene: TRBJ1-1
V gene: TRBV7-3
CDR3 protein: CASSLLGENTEAFF

J gene: TRBJ1-5
V gene: TRBV29-1
CDR3 protein: CNVGTENQPQHF

J gene: TRBJ2-3
V gene: TRBV5-1
CDR3 protein: CASSRGTASTDTQYF

J gene: TRBJ2-7
V gene: TRBV28
CDR3 protein: CASSLKTRAGLGEQYF

J gene: TRBJ2-7
V gene: TRBV5-1
CDR3 protein: CASSWGGTNYEQYF

J gene: TRBJ2-7
V gene: TRBV11-2
CDR3 protein: CASSRYRGQRGEQYF

J gene: TRBJ1-6
V gene: TRBV30
CDR3 protein: CAVDSGERFGSPLHF

J gene: TRBJ1-5
V gene: TRBV7-2
CDR3 protein: CASSLTGGGEPQHF

J gene: TRBJ2-1
V gene: TRBV4-2
CDR3 protein: CASSLSLGGTLFF

J gene: TRBJ2-1
V gene: TRBV5-4
CDR3 protein: CASTFPGLARNEQFF

J gene: TRBJ1-1
V gene: TRBV9
CDR3 protein: CASSTRGGTEAFF

J gene: TRBJ2-1
V gene: TRBV12-5
CDR3 protein: CASGFTLAGNEQFF

J gene: TRBJ2-7
V gene: TRBV30
CDR3 protein: CAWTQAGGYREQYF

J gene: TRBJ2-5
V gene: TRBV7-9
CDR3 protein: CASSSTGGQETQYF

J gene: TRBJ2-3
V gene: TRBV4-1
CDR3 protein: CASSRAWTGIADTQYF

J gene: TRBJ2-5
V gene: TRBV15
CDR3 protein: CATRNGRQLFRQETQYF

J gene: TRBJ2-2
V gene: TRBV2
CDR3 protein: CASNGQGMGAGELFF

J gene: TRBJ2-5
V gene: TRBV7-9
CDR3 protein: CASRTGTNQETQYF

J gene: TRBJ2-1
V gene: TRBV7-9
CDR3 protein: CASSGAGGPYNEQFF

J gene: TRBJ2-3
V gene: TRBV5-4
CDR3 protein: CASSQRTSGVVTDTQYF

J gene: TRBJ2-7
V gene: TRBV18
CDR3 protein: CASSHQRTGDYEQYF

J gene: TRBJ2-1
V gene: TRBV19
CDR3 protein: CASSMGRLRNNEQFF

J gene: TRBJ2-3
V gene: TRBV5-1
CDR3 protein: CASSLVSGVTDTQYF

J gene: TRBJ1-2
V gene: TRBV5-1
CDR3 protein: CASSLEPTAYGYTF

J gene: TRBJ1-5
V gene: TRBV20-1
CDR3 protein: CSASPQGVNQPQHF

J gene: TRBJ2-5
V gene: TRBV4-2
CDR3 protein: CASSQLTTGYQETQYF

J gene: TRBJ2-1
V gene: TRBV19
CDR3 protein: CASRGGLAGGRSYNEQFF

J gene: TRBJ2-7
V gene: TRBV19
CDR3 protein: CASSITGFGTYEQYF

J gene: TRBJ1-6
V gene: TRBV11-1
CDR3 protein: CASSLMAGGNSPLHF

J gene: TRBJ2-7
V gene: TRBV6-4
CDR3 protein: CASTARLTGGSYEQYF

J gene: TRBJ1-2
V gene: TRBV29-1
CDR3 protein: CSVARQGRTNYGYTF

J gene: TRBJ2-7
V gene: TRBV6-5
CDR3 protein: CASQTGGYEQYF

J gene: TRBJ2-1
V gene: TRBV7-2
CDR3 protein: CASSPGLAGGYEQFF

J gene: TRBJ2-2
V gene: TRBV7-8
CDR3 protein: CASSLLVSLRGTVSGELFF

J gene: TRBJ2-7
V gene: TRBV6-5
CDR3 protein: CASSYRDRGHYEQYF

J gene: TRBJ2-5
V gene: TRBV11-2
CDR3 protein: CASSPTGETQYF

J gene: TRBJ2-1
V gene: TRBV10-3
CDR3 protein: CAISDRGFKGQFF

J gene: TRBJ1-4
V gene: TRBV5-1
CDR3 protein: CASSLGQGGNEKLFF

J gene: TRBJ1-2
V gene: TRBV7-2
CDR3 protein: CASSATVYYGYTF

J gene: TRBJ1-5
V gene: TRBV12-3/TRBV12-4
CDR3 protein: CASTLSEDQPQHF

J gene: TRBJ1-4
V gene: TRBV6-2/TRBV6-3
CDR3 protein: CASSALRSATNEKLFF

J gene: TRBJ2-2
V gene: TRBV6-2/TRBV6-3
CDR3 protein: CASSYSRRSNTGELFF

J gene: TRBJ1-1
V gene: TRBV7-9
CDR3 protein: CASSLVGLTNTEAFF

J gene: TRBJ1-1
V gene: TRBV7-2
CDR3 protein: CASSQEMLAGSAFF

J gene: TRBJ1-6
V gene: TRBV7-9
CDR3 protein: CASSLEGRDNSPLHF

J gene: TRBJ2-5
V gene: TRBV10-3
CDR3 protein: CAISETSGGPGETQYF

J gene: TRBJ1-1
V gene: TRBV19
CDR3 protein: CASSLNTEAFF

J gene: TRBJ2-1
V gene: TRBV5-1
CDR3 protein: CASSGIPDRAATNEQFF

J gene: TRBJ1-1
V gene: TRBV7-9
CDR3 protein: CASSPDSSEAFF

J gene: TRBJ2-5
V gene: TRBV3-1/TRBV3-2
CDR3 protein: CASSRRTRGYQETQYF

J gene: TRBJ1-5
V gene: TRBV6-1
CDR3 protein: CASSEEIGGSYSNQPQHF

J gene: TRBJ2-7
V gene: TRBV11-2
CDR3 protein: CASSSRSYEQYF

J gene: TRBJ1-5
V gene: TRBV2
CDR3 protein: CASTEEGLNQPQHF

J gene: TRBJ2-5
V gene: TRBV4-2
CDR3 protein: CASSPSRDRGETQYF